This TCR beta chain was retrieved from a study of shared clonotypes between healthy human individuals. Study outcomes and limitations: Depth of sequencing was expected to influence donor clonotype sharing.

Study processing details: Quality scores were absent from the junction-only immunoSEQ sequences, so filtering differed. TCRdb's copy holds only in-frame clones and misses some; the assay was immunoSEQ multiplex PCR. The V and J calls and clone size come from that table; D and trimming were worked out from the DNA. The sample includes fewer than 3 million clones, under 95% seen only once; the top ten take 0.37%. V dropped 3 bases and J dropped 5 bases, with 11 bases sitting between them. Germline V gene lookup returns CDR1 SGDLS and CDR2 YYNGEE. CDR3 length: 13 residues. With respect to this clone: Its antigen is still unknown.

V usage is TRBV9 and J usage is TRBJ2-5; D gene ambiguous. The origin of this receptor is a man aged 18 to 29 in good health. Some clones in this sample may be carry-over from other donors' samples. Material for sequencing was naive CD4+ T cells from PBMCs. Subset here: CD45RA+ positively selected. CDR3 loop: CASSARPEETQYF. The DNA of the CDR3 is TGTGCCAGCAGCGCCCGGCCCGAGGAGACCCAGTACTTC.